This T cell receptor beta chain was sequenced in a study of OX40 agonist ivuxolimab in advanced cancers. Any history of autoimmune disease or systemic immunosuppression disqualified patients. Generated by immunoSEQ multiplex PCR, the TCRdb table keeps only in-frame clones and is missing some. Among tens of thousands of clones listed, around nine tenths were seen once. This CDR3 has 13 amino acids. Germline values: CDR1 SNHLY, CDR2 FYNNEI. Trimming removed 7 bases from V and 1 base from J, with 9 bases in between. This specimen consisted of CD4+ or CD8+ T cells sorted from blood, obtained in a trial of the OX40 agonist ivuxolimab. The origin of this receptor is an adult with an advanced solid tumor such as melanoma, head and neck, liver or kidney cancer. The chain carries TRBV2 and TRBJ2-3; no clear D. In DNA form, the CDR3 reads TGTGCCAGCACATTGGGTCGCACAGATACGCAGTATTTT. It yields the protein CASTLGRTDTQYF. Supplemented by reference TRBV2 and TRBJ2-3, the full variable domain reads EPEVTQTPSHQVTQMGQEVILRCVPISNHLYFYWYRQILGQKVEFLVSFYNNEISEKSEIFDDQFSVERPDGSNFTLKIRSTKLEDSAMYFCASTLGRTDTQYFGPGTRLTVL.